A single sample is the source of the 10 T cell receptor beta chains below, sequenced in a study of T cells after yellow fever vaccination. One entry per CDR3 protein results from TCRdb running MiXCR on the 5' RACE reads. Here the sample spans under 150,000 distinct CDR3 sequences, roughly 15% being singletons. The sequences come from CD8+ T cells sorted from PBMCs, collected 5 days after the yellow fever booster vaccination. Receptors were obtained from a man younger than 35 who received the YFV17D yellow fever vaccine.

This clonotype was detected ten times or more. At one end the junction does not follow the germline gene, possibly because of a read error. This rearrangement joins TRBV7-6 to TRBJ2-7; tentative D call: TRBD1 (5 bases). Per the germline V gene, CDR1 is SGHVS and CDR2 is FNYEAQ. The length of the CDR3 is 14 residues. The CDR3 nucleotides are TGTGCCAGCAGCTTAGGGGGCACGTCCTATGAGCAGTACTTC. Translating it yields CASSLGGTSYEQYF.

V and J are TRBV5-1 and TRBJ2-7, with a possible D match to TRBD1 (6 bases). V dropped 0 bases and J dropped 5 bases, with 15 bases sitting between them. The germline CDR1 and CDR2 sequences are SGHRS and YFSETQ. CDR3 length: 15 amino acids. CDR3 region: CASSLAENRAHEQYF. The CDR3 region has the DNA TGCGCCAGCAGCTTGGCCGAGAACAGGGCCCACGAGCAGTACTTC.

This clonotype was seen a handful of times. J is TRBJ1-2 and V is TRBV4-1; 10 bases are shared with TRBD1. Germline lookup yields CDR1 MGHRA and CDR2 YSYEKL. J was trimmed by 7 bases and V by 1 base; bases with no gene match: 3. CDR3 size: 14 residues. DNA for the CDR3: TGCGCCAGCAGCCAAGTAAGGACAGGGGGTGGCTACACCTTC. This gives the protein CASSQVRTGGGYTF.

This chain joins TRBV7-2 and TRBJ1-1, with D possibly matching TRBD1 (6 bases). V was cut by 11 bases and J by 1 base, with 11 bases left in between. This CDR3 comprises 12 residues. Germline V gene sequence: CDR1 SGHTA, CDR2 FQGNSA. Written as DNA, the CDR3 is TGTGCCGCGGGACATCAGAACACTGAAGCTTTCTTT. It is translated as CAAGHQNTEAFF.

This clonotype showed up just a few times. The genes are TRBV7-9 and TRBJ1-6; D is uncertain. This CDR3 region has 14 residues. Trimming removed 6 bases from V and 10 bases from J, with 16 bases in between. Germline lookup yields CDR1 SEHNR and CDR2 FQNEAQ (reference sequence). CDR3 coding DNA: TGTGCCAGCAGGCTGGGAGATGTAGGATCACCCCTCCACTTT. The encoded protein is CASRLGDVGSPLHF.

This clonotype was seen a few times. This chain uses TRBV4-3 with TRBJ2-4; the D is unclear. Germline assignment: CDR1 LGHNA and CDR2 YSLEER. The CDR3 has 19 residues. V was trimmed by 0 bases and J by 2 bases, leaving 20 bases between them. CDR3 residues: CASSQDGPFGSYPKNIQYF. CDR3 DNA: TGCGCCAGCAGCCAAGATGGGCCGTTCGGGTCCTATCCCAAAAACATTCAGTACTTC.

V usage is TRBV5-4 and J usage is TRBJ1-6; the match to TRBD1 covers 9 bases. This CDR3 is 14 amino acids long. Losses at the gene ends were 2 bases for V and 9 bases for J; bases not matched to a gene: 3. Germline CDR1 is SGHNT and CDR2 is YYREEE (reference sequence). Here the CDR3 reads CASSFTGGGSPLHF. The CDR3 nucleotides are TGTGCCAGCAGCTTTACAGGGGGCGGTTCACCCCTCCACTTT.

This CDR3 is CASALDSWDTEAFF. CDR3 bases: TGTGCCAGCGCCCTTGATTCCTGGGACACTGAAGCTTTCTTT. This chain connects TRBV12-3 or TRBV12-4 to TRBJ1-1; D not resolved. Trimming stripped 8 bases from V and 3 bases from J, with 16 bases between. CDR3 length: 14 residues.

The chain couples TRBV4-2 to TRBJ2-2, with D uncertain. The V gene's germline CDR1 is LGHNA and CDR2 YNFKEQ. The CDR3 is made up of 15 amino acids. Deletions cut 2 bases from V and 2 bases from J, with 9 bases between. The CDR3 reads CASSQHFLNTGELFF. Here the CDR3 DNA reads TGTGCCAGCAGCCAACACTTCCTTAACACCGGGGAGCTGTTTTTT.

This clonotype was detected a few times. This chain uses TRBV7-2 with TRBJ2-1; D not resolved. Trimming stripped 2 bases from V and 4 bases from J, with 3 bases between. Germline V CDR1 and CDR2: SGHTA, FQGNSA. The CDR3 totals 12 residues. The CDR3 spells CASSLIYNEQFF. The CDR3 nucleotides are TGTGCCAGCAGCTTAATTTACAATGAGCAGTTCTTC.